This TCR beta chain emerged from a study of OX40 agonist ivuxolimab in advanced cancers. Study details: The patients got ivuxolimab, which is an agonistic anti-OX40 (CD134) antibody. The dose of intravenous ivuxolimab that patients received every 2 weeks ranged from 0.01 to 10 mg/kg.

Whole-study results and caveats: Expansion of clones was among the lowest in partial responders at 0.1-3.0 mg/kg.

Here immunoSEQ multiplex PCR was the method, and the copy in TCRdb shows in-frame clones only, minus some. The sample holds 60,000 to 85,000 clones, around 89% seen once. The V end lost 1 base, the J end lost 7 bases, and 4 bases lay between the germline ends. The germline V gene encodes CDR1 SGHDN and CDR2 FVKESK. The length of the CDR3 is 11 residues. Concerning this clone: Its antigen remains unknown.

The material sequenced was CD4+ or CD8+ T cells sorted from blood, taken in a trial of the OX40 agonist ivuxolimab. The chain has TRBV14 and TRBJ2-5; D gene uncertain. The sequence was obtained from an adult with an advanced solid tumor such as melanoma, head and neck, liver or kidney cancer. CDR3 DNA sequence: TGTGCCAGCAGCCAAGCTAGGACCCAGTACTTC. This codes for CASSQARTQYF.